The 25 T cell receptor beta chains presented below share a single source sample, sequenced in a study of graft-versus-host responses after intestinal transplantation. Produced via immunoSEQ multiplex PCR; TCRdb's table is partial and in-frame only. The sample yields about 96,000 clones, roughly 92% seen once. Their antigen targets remain unknown. The source material was unstimulated CD4+ T cells sorted from spleen or lymph node cells, sampled before intestinal transplant. These TCRs come from a human donor who received an intestinal transplant.

The chain links TRBV28 to TRBJ2-3; D call uncertain. The germline V and J ends were trimmed by 10 bases and 4 bases, with 24 bases remaining between them. The CDR3 contains 16 residues. The germline CDR1 and CDR2 sequences are MDHEN and SYDVKM. CDR3: CATLQPRPESADTQYF. The CDR3 DNA reads TGTGCCACTCTTCAACCCCGGCCCGAGTCCGCAGATACGCAGTATTTT.

V and J are TRBV27 and TRBJ2-7, with 9 positions matching TRBD2. The CDR3 consists of 14 residues. Losses at the gene ends were 6 bases for V and 2 bases for J; bases not matched to a gene: 5. Germline CDR1 is MNHEY and CDR2 is SMNVEV (reference sequence). CDR3 protein: CASSISGRAYEQYF. As DNA, the CDR3 is TGTGCCAGCAGCATTAGCGGGAGAGCCTACGAGCAGTACTTC.

The rearrangement links TRBV28 to TRBJ2-7; 9 bases are shared with TRBD1. CDR3 length: 15 residues. Germline V gene lookup returns CDR1 MDHEN and CDR2 SYDVKM. Trimming at V came to 7 bases and at J to 1 base, leaving 8 bases not matched to a gene. The CDR3 loop reads CASTPTTGGSYEQYF. The CDR3 DNA reads TGTGCCAGCACCCCGACGACAGGGGGATCCTACGAGCAGTACTTC.

CDR3 nucleotide sequence: TGTGCCAGCAGCTCGGGACTAGCGGGAGGTTATGAGCAGTTCTTC. This gives the protein CASSSGLAGGYEQFF. The chain combines TRBV7-8 with TRBJ2-1, with 15 bases matching TRBD2. The CDR3 runs to 15 residues. Germline V gene data show CDR1 as SGHVS and CDR2 as FQNEAQ. V lost 4 bases and J lost 8; bases outside the gene matches: 3. Full variable domain (rest looked up from reference TRBV7-8 and TRBJ2-1): GAGVSQSPRYKVAKRGQDVALRCDPISGHVSLFWYQQALGQGPEFLTYFQNEAQLDKSGLPSDRFFAERPEGSVSTLKIQRTQQEDSAVYLCASSSGLAGGYEQFFGPGTRLTVL.

The V and J genes are TRBV7-7 and TRBJ1-5, with TRBD1 identical over 7 bases. The CDR3 runs to 18 residues. Germline-derived CDR1 and CDR2 are SSHAT and FNYEAQ (reference sequence). V was pared by 1 base and J by 3 bases, with 12 bases of the junction left unmatched. The CDR3 bases are TGTGCCAGCAGCTTAGGTCCCAAGGGGGCCGTTAACAATCAGCCCCAGCATTTT. This gives the protein CASSLGPKGAVNNQPQHF.

This sequence joins TRBV7-2 and TRBJ2-1; TRBD2 matches at 13 bases. The V gene's germline CDR1 is SGHTA and CDR2 FQGNSA. Unmatched junction bases numbered 5, after V lost 4 bases and J lost 2 bases. The CDR3 length is 17 residues. The CDR3 loop is CASSSRGTSGTYNEQFF. The CDR3 region has the DNA TGTGCCAGCAGCTCCCGCGGGACTAGCGGGACCTACAATGAGCAGTTCTTC.

The chain joins TRBV28 to TRBJ2-7; 12 nucleotides agree with TRBD2. This CDR3 has 16 amino acids. Losses at the gene ends were 5 bases for V and 3 bases for J; bases not matched to a gene: 8. The V gene's germline CDR1 is MDHEN and CDR2 SYDVKM. The CDR3 reads CASSRLAGVSVYEQYF. The CDR3 coding sequence is TGTGCCAGCAGTAGACTAGCGGGAGTTTCGGTCTACGAGCAGTACTTC.

The rearrangement joins TRBV10-3 to TRBJ2-1, with a weak D call TRBD2 (5 bases). Germline CDR1 and CDR2: ENHRY and SYGVKD. The V end lost 4 bases, the J end lost 8 bases, and 6 bases lay between the germline ends. The CDR3 has 11 amino acids. CDR3 nucleotide sequence: TGTGCCATCAGTGCGGACTATGAGCAGTTCTTC. This sequence encodes CAISADYEQFF.

This clone was recorded only once. The chain joins TRBV28 to TRBJ1-1; D remains unclear. The V and J ends lost 2 bases and 3 bases respectively, with 7 bases between them. Per the germline V gene, CDR1 is MDHEN and CDR2 is SYDVKM. This CDR3 region has 13 residues. Here the CDR3 reads CASSLRPHTEAFF. DNA for the CDR3: TGTGCCAGCAGTTTACGTCCCCACACTGAAGCTTTCTTT.

The CDR3 DNA reads as TGCGCCAGCAGCGTACCGGGACTAGCCGTTGACAATGAGCAGTTCTTC. This encodes CASSVPGLAVDNEQFF. The rearrangement links TRBV5-1 to TRBJ2-1; 9 nucleotides line up with TRBD2. V lost 4 bases to trimming and J lost 5 bases; unmatched junction nucleotides: 10. Germline-derived CDR1 and CDR2 are SGHRS and YFSETQ. This CDR3 region has 16 residues.

This clone has a single count. The CDR3 DNA follows: TGTGCCAGCCGGGGCGGCATAGAGGGTGGAAACACCATATATTTT. Encoded protein: CASRGGIEGGNTIYF. The chain carries TRBV2 and TRBJ1-3; D may be TRBD1 (5 bases). Trimming removed 8 bases from V and 3 bases from J, with 17 bases in between. This CDR3 has 15 residues. In germline, CDR1 is SNHLY, CDR2 FYNNEI.

CDR3 in amino acids: CASSAPGQGLQMNTEAFF. The CDR3, as DNA: TGTGCCAGCAGCGCACCGGGACAGGGCCTCCAGATGAACACTGAAGCTTTCTTT. The J gene is TRBJ1-1, the V gene TRBV5-4, with TRBD1 matching over 9 bases. The CDR3 is 18 amino acids. Germline CDR1 and CDR2: SGHNT and YYREEE (reference sequence). The J segment lost 0 bases and the V segment lost 4 bases, leaving 13 bases of the junction unmatched.

The rearrangement joins TRBV7-3 to TRBJ2-2, with 9 bases identical to TRBD2. CDR1 and CDR2 (germline): SGHTA, FQGTGA. Unmatched junction bases numbered 5, after V lost 5 bases and J lost 4 bases. This CDR3 is 15 amino acids long. CDR3 amino acids: CASSPGTSRTGELFF. The CDR3 DNA follows: TGTGCCAGCAGCCCTGGGACTAGCCGCACCGGGGAGCTGTTTTTT.

The V gene is TRBV15, the J gene TRBJ2-5; 9 nucleotides align to TRBD1. TRBJ2-7 matches the DNA end more closely, so the J call is doubtful. The CDR3 runs 15 residues. Germline CDR1 LNHNV, CDR2 YYDKDF (reference sequence). The CDR3 here is CATSGPGTGTYEQYF. The CDR3 nucleotides read TGTGCCACCAGCGGTCCCGGGACAGGGACGTACGAGCAGTACTTC.

The chain is built from TRBV2 and TRBJ1-5; D is unclear. In germline, CDR1 is SNHLY, CDR2 FYNNEI. The CDR3 sequence is 15 residues long. V was shortened by 4 bases and J by 2 bases, with 12 bases between the two germline ends. CDR3 sequence: CASSVRGGGNQPQHF. CDR3 DNA sequence: TGTGCCAGCAGTGTGCGCGGTGGCGGCAATCAGCCCCAGCATTTT. Looking up the rest from reference TRBV2 and TRBJ1-5 gives the full variable domain: EPEVTQTPSHQVTQMGQEVILRCVPISNHLYFYWYRQILGQKVEFLVSFYNNEISEKSEIFDDQFSVERPDGSNFTLKIRSTKLEDSAMYFCASSVRGGGNQPQHFGDGTRLSIL.

V gene TRBV7-2 combines with J gene TRBJ2-7, with D maybe TRBD2 (5 bases). The CDR3 is made up of 14 amino acids. V was trimmed by 6 bases and J by 0 bases, leaving 12 bases between them. Germline values: CDR1 SGHTA, CDR2 FQGNSA. The CDR3 loop reads CASRTEVSSYEQYF. As DNA, the CDR3 is TGTGCCAGCAGGACGGAGGTCAGCTCCTACGAGCAGTACTTC.

The chain links TRBV6-1 to TRBJ2-7; D unresolved. The length of the CDR3 is 13 residues. The germline CDR1 and CDR2 sequences are MNHNS and SASEGT. With 5 bases removed from V and 2 bases from J, the gap between germline ends came to 10 bases. This CDR3 reads CASSWSQTYEQYF. CDR3 coding DNA: TGTGCCAGCAGTTGGTCCCAAACCTACGAGCAGTACTTC.

The chain links TRBV28 to TRBJ2-3; D tentatively fits TRBD1 or TRBD2 (5 bases each). CDR1 is MDHEN, CDR2 SYDVKM, per germline. V was clipped by 9 bases and J by 4 bases, with 8 bases between them. The length of the CDR3 is 11 residues. CDR3 in amino acids: CASGGSDTQYF. CDR3 sequence (DNA): TGTGCCAGTGGGGGTTCAGATACGCAGTATTTT.

CDR3: CASSYSKPETQYF. CDR3 nucleotide sequence: TGTGCCAGCAGTTACTCGAAACCGGAGACCCAGTACTTC. This chain connects TRBV6-6 to TRBJ2-5; D not certain. Germline V lookup: CDR1 MNHNY, CDR2 SVGAGI (reference sequence). The V gene lost 0 bases and the J gene lost 5 bases, with 7 bases spanning the gap. This CDR3 spans 13 amino acids.

This chain uses TRBV11-2 with TRBJ2-1; perhaps TRBD2 as D (6 bases). V lost 1 base and J lost 8, with 15 bases in between. This CDR3 is built from 15 residues. CDR1 SGHAT and CDR2 FQNNGV come from the germline V gene. As DNA, the CDR3 is TGTGCCAGCAGCTTAGGAGGCGGGATCGGGGATGAGCAGTTCTTC. Translation: CASSLGGGIGDEQFF.

The genes are TRBV5-1 and TRBJ2-5; 9 nucleotides align to TRBD1. The CDR3 consists of 14 residues. Germline V gene data show CDR1 as SGHRS and CDR2 as YFSETQ. V was clipped by 3 bases and J by 3 bases; unmatched bases: 3. The CDR3, as DNA: TGCGCCAGCAGCTCCTGGACAGGGGAAGAGACCCAGTACTTC. It codes for CASSSWTGEETQYF. Together with reference TRBV5-1 and TRBJ2-5, the CDR3 gives the full variable domain: KAGVTQTPRYLIKTRGQQVTLSCSPISGHRSVSWYQQTPGQGLQFLFEYFSETQRNKGNFPGRFSGRQFSNSRSEMNVSTLELGDSALYLCASSSWTGEETQYFGPGTRLLVL.

Comment on this clone: The sample has other DNA sequences that encode this CDR3 too. V gene TRBV6-5 combines with J gene TRBJ2-5, with 8 bases matching TRBD2. The V gene end was trimmed by 2 bases and the J gene end by 4 bases; junction bases not matched to a gene: 3. Germline CDR1 MNHEY, CDR2 SVGAGI. This CDR3 region has 14 residues. The CDR3 is CASSYGLAGETQYF. CDR3 sequence (DNA): TGTGCCAGCAGTTACGGGCTAGCGGGAGAGACCCAGTACTTC.

This chain joins TRBV7-2 and TRBJ2-1, with 12 bases identical to TRBD2. Germline CDR1 reads SGHTA; CDR2 reads FQGNSA. This CDR3 comprises 17 residues. V lost 1 base and J lost 5; bases outside the gene matches: 6. The CDR3 loop is CASSLVGTSGSNNEQFF. The CDR3 DNA is TGTGCCAGCAGCTTAGTTGGGACTAGCGGGTCTAACAATGAGCAGTTCTTC.

The gene calls are TRBV19 and TRBJ2-1; a weak D match, TRBD2 (7 bases). Germline-derived CDR1 and CDR2 are LNHDA and SQIVND (reference sequence). Trimming removed 6 bases from V and 10 bases from J, with 16 bases in between. The CDR3 length is 13 residues. The CDR3 coding sequence is TGTGCCAGTAGGTCCCCGGGGGGCTGGGAGCAGTTCTTC. Encoded protein: CASRSPGGWEQFF.

This sequence joins TRBV5-1 and TRBJ2-2; 8 bases match TRBD1. This CDR3 region has 15 residues. V dropped 3 bases and J dropped 2; count of bases not matched to a gene: 3. Germline lookup yields CDR1 SGHRS and CDR2 YFSETQ. The CDR3 sequence: CASSSTGGNTGELFF. The CDR3 nucleotides are TGCGCCAGCAGCTCAACAGGGGGAAACACCGGGGAGCTGTTTTTT.